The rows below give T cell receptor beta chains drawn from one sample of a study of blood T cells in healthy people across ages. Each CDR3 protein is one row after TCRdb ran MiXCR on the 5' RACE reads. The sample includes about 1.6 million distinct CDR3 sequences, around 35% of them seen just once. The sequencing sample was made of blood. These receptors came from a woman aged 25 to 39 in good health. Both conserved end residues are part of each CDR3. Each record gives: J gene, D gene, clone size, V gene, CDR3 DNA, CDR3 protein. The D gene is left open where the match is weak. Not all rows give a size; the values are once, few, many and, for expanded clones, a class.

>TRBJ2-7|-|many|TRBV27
TGTGCCAGCAGCTTCCCGAGCTCCTACGAGCAGTACTTC
CASSFPSSYEQYF
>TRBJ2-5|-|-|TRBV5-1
TGCGCCAGCAGCCATCGGCCCGAGACCCAGTACTTC
CASSHRPETQYF
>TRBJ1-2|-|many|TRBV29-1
TGCAGCGTTGTAGACGGGGGGGTCCACTATGGCTACACCTTC
CSVVDGGVHYGYTF
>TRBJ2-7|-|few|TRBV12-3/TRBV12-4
TGTGCCAGCAGTCTAGATGGGGTTACCTACGAGCAGTACTTC
CASSLDGVTYEQYF
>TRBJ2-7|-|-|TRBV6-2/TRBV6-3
TGTGCCAGCAGTTACCTAGGACACCAATACGAGCAGTACTTC
CASSYLGHQYEQYF
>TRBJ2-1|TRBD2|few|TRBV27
TGTGCCAGCAGTTCCAAAAGCGGGAGCTCCTACAATGAGCAGTTCTTC
CASSSKSGSSYNEQFF
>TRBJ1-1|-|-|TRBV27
TGTGCCAGCAGACGATCAGGGGAACTGAACACTGAAGCTTTCTTT
CASRRSGELNTEAFF
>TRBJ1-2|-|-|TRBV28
TGTGCCAGCAGGTCGGGGGGCGCGACTAACTATGGCTACACCTTC
CASRSGGATNYGYTF
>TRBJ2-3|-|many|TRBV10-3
TGTGCCATCAGTGATAGGATGCCCAGTGGGGATACGCAGTATTTT
CAISDRMPSGDTQYF
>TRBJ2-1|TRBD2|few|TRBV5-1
TGCGCCAGCAGCTTGGGGGAGCTAGCGGGGGACGGCGCCTACAATGAGCAGTTCTTC
CASSLGELAGDGAYNEQFF
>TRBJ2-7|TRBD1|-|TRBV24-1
TGTGCCACCGTAGACAGGGTGAATCTCTACGAGCAGTACTTC
CATVDRVNLYEQYF
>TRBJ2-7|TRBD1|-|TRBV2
TGTGCCAGCAGGGGGGACAGCCCTAGCTCCTACGAGCAGTACTTC
CASRGDSPSSYEQYF
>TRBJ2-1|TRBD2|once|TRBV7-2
TGTGCCAGCAGCACCACAACTAGCGGGAGGGGGAATGAGCAGTTCTTC
CASSTTTSGRGNEQFF
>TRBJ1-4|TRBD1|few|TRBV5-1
TGCGCCAGCACCACCGGGACAGTTGCAACTAATGAAAAACTGTTTTTT
CASTTGTVATNEKLFF
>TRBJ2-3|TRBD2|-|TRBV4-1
TGCGCCAGCAGCCAAGATAGGGCGGGAGTTGGCACAGATACGCAGTATTTT
CASSQDRAGVGTDTQYF
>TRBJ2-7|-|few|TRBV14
TGTGCCAGCAGCCCTGGGGGAGAAGCCTACGAGCAGTACTTC
CASSPGGEAYEQYF
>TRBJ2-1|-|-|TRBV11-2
TGTGCCAGCAGCTTTAACATGAATAATGAGCAGTTCTTC
CASSFNMNNEQFF
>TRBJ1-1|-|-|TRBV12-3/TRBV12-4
TGTGCCAGCAGTTTAGACAAAAGGAACACTGAAGCTTTCTTT
CASSLDKRNTEAFF
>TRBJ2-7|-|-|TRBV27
TGTGCCAGCAGCAAGGACGGATACTCCTACGAGCAGTACTTC
CASSKDGYSYEQYF
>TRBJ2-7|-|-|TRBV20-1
TGCAGTGCCCTACAGGGTGGGTCCTACGAGCAGTACTTC
CSALQGGSYEQYF
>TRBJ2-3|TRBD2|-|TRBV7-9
TGTGCCAGCAGGTCCACTAGCGGGGGAGGGGATACGCAGTATTTT
CASRSTSGGGDTQYF
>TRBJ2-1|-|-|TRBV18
TGTGCCAGCCCACCCGGGCGCCCCAACTCCTACAATGAGCAGTTCTTC
CASPPGRPNSYNEQFF
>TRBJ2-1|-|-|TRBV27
TGTGCCAGCGGTTTATTAGCCGGCGGTGATTGGGGCGGGAATGAGCAGTTCTTC
CASGLLAGGDWGGNEQFF
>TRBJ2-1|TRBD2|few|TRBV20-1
TGCAGTGCCAACTCGCCCTTGAAAAGCGGGGGGTACAATGAGCAGTTCTTC
CSANSPLKSGGYNEQFF
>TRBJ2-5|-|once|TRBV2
TGTGCCAGCATGCCCGGGACTTACCGAGAGACCCAGTACTTC
CASMPGTYRETQYF
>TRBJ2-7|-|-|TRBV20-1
TGCAGTGCTAGAGATCTGGCAGCCAAGGGCTACGAGCAGTACTTC
CSARDLAAKGYEQYF
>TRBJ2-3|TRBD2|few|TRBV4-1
TGCGCCAGCAGCCAAGTAGGACTAGCGTCAGATACGCAGTATTTT
CASSQVGLASDTQYF
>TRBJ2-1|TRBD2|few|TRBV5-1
TGCGCCAGCAGCTTAGACTTCAGGGACGGGGGGGTCAATGAGCAGTTCTTC
CASSLDFRDGGVNEQFF
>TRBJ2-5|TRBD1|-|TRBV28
TGTGCCAACAGTTTTCCGGGACAGGGGGAAGAGACCCAGTACTTC
CANSFPGQGEETQYF
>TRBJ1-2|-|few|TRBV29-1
TGCAGCGTTGTCGAGAATAACTATGGCTACACCTTC
CSVVENNYGYTF
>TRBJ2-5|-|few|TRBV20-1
TGCAGTGCTAGAGGAAAATCGGCGGAGACCCAGTACTTC
CSARGKSAETQYF
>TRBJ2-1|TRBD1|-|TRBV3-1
TGTGCCAGCACCCAGGGGGCAGTGAACAATGAGCAGTTCTTC
CASTQGAVNNEQFF
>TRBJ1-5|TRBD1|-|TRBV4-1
TGCGCCAGCAGCCAAGACGGGACAGGGGATCAGCCCCAGCATTTT
CASSQDGTGDQPQHF